This T cell receptor beta chain derives from a study of blood T cell repertoires in COVID-19 (dated by TCRdb to 2018 to 2020). The study in broad terms: Collaborator samples came from the United States, Italy and Spain and covered acute and convalescent phases of COVID-19. The dataset comprised deeply sampled blood TCRbeta repertoires from subjects exposed to, actively infected with, or recovered from COVID-19. The material from the prospective study consisted of cDNA or gDNA derived from T cells, B-cell-depleted T cells, or PBMCs. Where available, HLA class I and class II types were obtained from metadata supplied by the sample provider rather than from assay-based typing. The samples were drawn from the first 160 participants of the ongoing ImmuneRACE study and from over a thousand subjects provided by 6 global collaborators. Sample metadata almost always included a de-identified subject ID, COVID-19 status, age in years and sex. The repertoires were made available in a free public database intended to serve as a resource for research on the immune response to SARS-CoV-2. Results and caveats for the whole study, not just this receptor: The quantity of clinical and demographic metadata differed by source and by participant and was supplied without curation.

In the germline V gene, CDR1 corresponds to SGDLS and CDR2 to YYNGEE. Its CDR3 holds 13 amino acids, cysteine through phenylalanine. The DNA shown is the 39-base CDR3, in frame from base 1. Trimming costs V 0 bases and J 1 base, and their ends lie 4 bases apart. In regard to this clone: Its antigen remains unidentified. It has no much larger one-base neighbor in the sample; base qualities were not kept.

Each collaborating institution followed its own protocols to collect whole blood in K2EDTA tubes. For TCRbeta analysis, collaborators shipped samples as frozen whole blood, isolated PBMCs, or DNA extracted from either of those sample types. TCRbeta CDR3 regions were amplified from genomic DNA by means of the immunoSEQ Assay, a bias-controlled multiplex PCR. On the authors' methods: The number of nucleated cells in each sample was estimated from the amplification of reference gene primers within the assay. To quantify the absolute abundance of each unique TCRbeta CDR3 rearrangement, sequence reads were collapsed and filtered. For each sample, productive Simpson clonality was calculated as the square root of Simpson's diversity index over productive rearrangements. Not all clones reach the TCRdb copy of this immuneACCESS table, which keeps in-frame sequences only. Checked studies attribute under half of the gap to unresolved V genes and leave the rest unexplained. V and J calls and clone size come straight from that table; D and trimming were deduced from the DNA. In all, the sample holds approximately 82,000 clones, and around 89% of those were seen once. In total, the top ten clones hold around 13% of the sample.

Material: peripheral blood. Rearrangement joined TRBV9 to TRBJ1-1; the D gene lacks a confident call. This clonotype was obtained from a man aged 70 or older with active or convalescent COVID-19. The sequence in DNA is TGTGCCAGCAGCGTAGCTTGGAACACTGAAGCTTTCTTT. The encoded protein is CASSVAWNTEAFF.